The 5 T cell receptor beta chains reported below all come from one sample, sequenced in a study of blood T cells in healthy people across ages. With a J-beta primer mix and a sample-barcoded 5' primer, a second PCR ran roughly 6 to 12 cycles. MiXCR, applied by TCRdb to the 5' RACE reads, yields one record per CDR3 protein. The table has about 780,000 distinct CDR3 sequences, about half seen once; the top ten hold 15% to 20%. The source material was blood. The source of these receptors is a man at least 80 years old in good health.

The chain has TRBV20-1 and TRBJ2-3, with 8 bases aligning to TRBD2. V lost 7 bases to trimming and J lost 0 bases; unmatched junction nucleotides: 9. Germline CDR1 is DFQATT and CDR2 is SNEGSKA (reference sequence). The CDR3 has 15 amino acids. The CDR3 DNA follows: TGCAGTGTACCGACTAGCGCGACTAGCACAGATACGCAGTATTTT. Translation gives CSVPTSATSTDTQYF.

Ten or more counts support this clonotype. The gene calls are TRBV12-3 or TRBV12-4 and TRBJ2-7, with no clear D. The CDR3 totals 12 residues. V was trimmed by 3 bases and J by 3 bases, leaving 6 bases between them. CDR3 region: CASSFNHYEQYF. In nucleotides, the CDR3 is TGTGCCAGCAGTTTTAACCACTACGAGCAGTACTTC.

V gene TRBV7-8 combines with J gene TRBJ2-7, with unresolved D. Germline CDR1 reads SGHVS; CDR2 reads FQNEAQ. V lost 3 bases and J lost 7, with 16 bases in between. This CDR3 has 14 residues. CDR3 sequence reads: CASSFRRSYNEQYF. As DNA, the CDR3 is TGTGCCAGCAGCTTCCGGCGATCCTACAATGAGCAGTACTTC.

This clonotype was observed a handful of times. The V and J genes are TRBV6-6 and TRBJ2-3; 8 bases agree with TRBD2. After removal of 6 bases from V and 5 bases from J, the junction contained 7 bases not matched to a gene. The CDR3 is 14 residues long. Germline assignment: CDR1 MNHNY and CDR2 SVGAGI (reference sequence). The CDR3 sequence: CASSTREGGDTQYF. The CDR3 region has the DNA TGTGCCAGCAGCACACGGGAGGGCGGAGATACGCAGTATTTT.

Comments on this clonotype: Its ends do not fully match the called genes, so a read error is possible. The rearrangement uses TRBV29-1 and TRBJ2-1; D is possibly TRBD2 (7 bases). The CDR3 has 15 residues. Germline CDR1 reads SQVTM; CDR2 reads ANQGSEA. CDR3 region: CGVSEGGGFDETQFF. Written as DNA, the CDR3 is TGCGGCGTCTCGGAGGGGGGAGGGTTCGACGAGACCCAGTTCTTC.